Each of the 10 T cell receptor beta chains below was sequenced from the same sample in a study of T cell changes during pregnancy in multiple sclerosis. Profiling relied on immunoSEQ multiplex PCR, and the TCRdb table lists in-frame clones only, not all of them. The sample yields roughly 38,000 clones, approximately 90% seen once. The sequences come from CD8+ T cells from peripheral blood mononuclear cells, collected before pregnancy. The receptors originated from a female donor with multiple sclerosis, enrolled in a pregnancy study.

The V gene is TRBV5-6, the J gene TRBJ2-7; 8 nucleotides agree with TRBD1. The CDR3 runs 14 residues. CDR1 and CDR2 from the germline V gene are SGHDT and YYEEEE. The trim removed 4 bases at V and 2 bases at J, leaving 5 bases unmatched. CDR3 DNA: TGTGCCAGCAGCCTCGGGACAGGAGCCTACGAGCAGTACTTC. The encoded protein is CASSLGTGAYEQYF.

The CDR3 nucleotides read TGTGCCATCAGTGGTACAGGACAGTCCACCGGGGAGCTGTTTTTT. It is translated as CAISGTGQSTGELFF. This chain links TRBV10-3 with TRBJ2-2; maybe TRBD1 (6 bases). V was shortened by 4 bases and J by 4 bases, with 13 bases between the two germline ends. The CDR3 consists of 15 residues. Germline V gene data show CDR1 as ENHRY and CDR2 as SYGVKD.

The rearrangement links TRBV28 to TRBJ1-3, with 9 bases aligning to TRBD1. CDR3 length: 15 amino acids. After removal of 7 bases from V and 4 bases from J, the junction contained 8 bases not matched to a gene. The germline V gene encodes CDR1 MDHEN and CDR2 SYDVKM. The CDR3 here is CASTIDRGFGNTIYF. The CDR3 region has the DNA TGTGCCAGCACCATCGACAGGGGGTTCGGAAACACCATATATTTT.

The rearrangement uses TRBV4-1 and TRBJ2-1; TRBD2 matches at 9 bases. Germline assignment: CDR1 MGHRA and CDR2 YSYEKL. Losses at the gene ends were 4 bases for V and 4 bases for J; bases not matched to a gene: 8. This CDR3 is 16 amino acids long. In DNA, the CDR3 is TGCGCCAGCAGCCGGACTAGCGAGGGGGGGTACAATGAGCAGTTCTTC. Amino acids: CASSRTSEGGYNEQFF.

In DNA form, the CDR3 reads TGCGCCAGCAGCTTGGGGATCTACAGGGATACCACAGATACGCAGTATTTT. It is translated as CASSLGIYRDTTDTQYF. V is TRBV5-1 and J is TRBJ2-3; TRBD1 is a possible D gene (6 bases). The CDR3 loop spans 17 amino acids. Trimming took 0 bases from V and 2 from J, leaving 16 bases between them. Germline V gene sequence: CDR1 SGHRS, CDR2 YFSETQ. Full variable domain (remainder filled in from reference TRBV5-1 and TRBJ2-3): KAGVTQTPRYLIKTRGQQVTLSCSPISGHRSVSWYQQTPGQGLQFLFEYFSETQRNKGNFPGRFSGRQFSNSRSEMNVSTLELGDSALYLCASSLGIYRDTTDTQYFGPGTRLTVL.

CDR3 sequence: CASSLGLAGGREQFF. CDR3 bases: TGTGCCAGCAGCTTAGGGCTAGCGGGAGGTCGTGAGCAGTTCTTC. The J gene is TRBJ2-1, the V gene TRBV7-9; the match to TRBD2 covers 11 bases. With 1 base clipped from V and 9 bases from J, the junction kept 5 bases outside the gene matches. Germline CDR1 reads SEHNR; CDR2 reads FQNEAQ (reference sequence). CDR3 length: 15 residues.

This chain uses TRBV7-9 with TRBJ2-7; 9 nucleotides line up with TRBD2. J was trimmed by 5 bases and V by 6 bases; bases with no gene match: 11. The V gene's germline CDR1 is SEHNR and CDR2 FQNEAQ (reference sequence). The CDR3 sequence is 15 residues long. The CDR3 sequence is CASRGEGLAIHEQYF. The CDR3 nucleotides are TGTGCCAGCAGGGGGGAGGGACTAGCAATCCACGAGCAGTACTTC. Based on the CDR3 plus reference TRBV7-9 and TRBJ2-7, the full variable domain is DTGVSQNPRHKITKRGQNVTFRCDPISEHNRLYWYRQTLGQGPEFLTYFQNEAQLEKSRLLSDRFSAERPKGSFSTLEIQRTEQGDSAMYLCASRGEGLAIHEQYFGPGTRLTVT.

This chain links TRBV9 with TRBJ2-3; 8 nucleotides line up with TRBD2. The CDR3 has 18 amino acids. Germline loops: CDR1 SGDLS, CDR2 YYNGEE. V gave up 0 bases and J gave up 2 bases; unmatched junction bases: 11. The CDR3 here is CASSVVGTLRGATDTQYF. As DNA, the CDR3 is TGTGCCAGCAGCGTAGTCGGGACTTTGCGGGGGGCCACAGATACGCAGTATTTT.

This chain links TRBV30 with TRBJ2-2; possibly TRBD2 for D (5 bases). CDR1 is GTSNPN and CDR2 is SVGIG in the germline V gene (reference sequence). The CDR3 is 12 residues long. The V and J ends lost 8 bases and 4 bases respectively, with 11 bases between them. As DNA, the CDR3 is TGTGCCGGGCGGGTGCCCACCGGGGAGCTGTTTTTT. Translated: CAGRVPTGELFF.

The chain is built from TRBV10-3 and TRBJ2-7; 9 bases agree with TRBD1. Per germline, CDR1 ENHRY and CDR2 SYGVKD. J gave up 2 bases and V 8 bases, and 7 bases lay outside the gene matches. CDR3 length: 14 residues. The CDR3: CAILRTGATYEQYF. Here the CDR3 DNA reads TGTGCCATCCTCAGGACAGGGGCCACCTACGAGCAGTACTTC.